Listed here are 3 T cell receptor beta chains from one sample, sequenced in a study of CD8 T cells in Susac syndrome. Roughly 0.45 to 1 ug RNA was reverse transcribed with random hexamers. One entry per CDR3 protein, called by TCRdb with MiXCR from the immunoSEQ multiplex PCR reads. The repertoire holds 150,000 to 200,000 distinct CDR3 sequences, with approximately 93% as singletons. The specimen sequenced was CD4+ T cells from PBMCs. The receptors stem from a human donor with multiple sclerosis.

This chain joins TRBV7-2 and TRBJ2-2, with D perhaps TRBD2 (6 bases). The V end was cut by 5 bases, the J end by 3 bases, with 22 bases between. CDR3 size: 18 residues. Germline V lookup: CDR1 SGHTA, CDR2 FQGNSA. CDR3 loop: CASSGGRGGPSYTGELFF. The CDR3 DNA reads TGTGCCAGCAGCGGGGGTCGGGGAGGCCCTTCTTACACCGGGGAGCTGTTTTTT.

The chain couples TRBV9 to TRBJ2-2; 7 bases match TRBD2. The CDR3 length is 17 residues. Germline V gives CDR1 SGDLS, CDR2 YYNGEE. Germline trimming cut 3 bases from V and 3 bases from J; bases unmatched to any gene: 11. The CDR3 protein is CASSGRRAGSYTGELFF. The DNA for the CDR3 is TGTGCCAGCAGCGGTCGGCGAGCGGGAAGCTACACCGGGGAGCTGTTTTTT.

The chain links TRBV6-6 to TRBJ2-7, with D maybe TRBD1 (6 bases). The CDR3 is made up of 14 amino acids. V dropped 5 bases and J dropped 10 bases, with 21 bases sitting between them. Germline lookup yields CDR1 MNHNY and CDR2 SVGAGI (reference sequence). The CDR3 is CASSIPGHVLGQYF. As DNA, the CDR3 is TGTGCCAGCAGTATACCGGGACACGTCCTAGGACAGTACTTC.